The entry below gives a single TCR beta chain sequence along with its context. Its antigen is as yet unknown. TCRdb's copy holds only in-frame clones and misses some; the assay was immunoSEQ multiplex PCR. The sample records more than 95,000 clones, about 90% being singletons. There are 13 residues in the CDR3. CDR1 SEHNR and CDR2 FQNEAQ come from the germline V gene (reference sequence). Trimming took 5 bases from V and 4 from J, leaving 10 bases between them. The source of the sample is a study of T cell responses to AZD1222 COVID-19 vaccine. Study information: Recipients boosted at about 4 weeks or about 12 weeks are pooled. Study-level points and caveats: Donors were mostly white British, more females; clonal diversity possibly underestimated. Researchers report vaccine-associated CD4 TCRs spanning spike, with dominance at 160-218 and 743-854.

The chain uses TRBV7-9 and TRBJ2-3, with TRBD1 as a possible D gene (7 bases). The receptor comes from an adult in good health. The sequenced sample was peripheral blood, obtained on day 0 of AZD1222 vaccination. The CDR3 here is CASSGGTADTQYF. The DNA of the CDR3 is TGTGCCAGCAGCGGCGGGACAGCAGATACGCAGTATTTT.